Below, 17 T cell receptor beta chains from the same sample are listed, as sequenced in a study of blood T cell repertoires in COVID-19. Only in-frame clones appear in the TCRdb table, and some are missing; sequencing was by immunoSEQ multiplex PCR. The sample yields about 250,000 clones, 87% seen once. The specimen sequenced was peripheral blood. The receptors come from a man younger than 35 with active or convalescent COVID-19.

The chain uses TRBV9 and TRBJ1-5; TRBD1 matches 8 bases. The CDR3 covers 15 residues. V shed 0 bases, J shed 6 bases, and the junction held 5 bases outside the gene matches. Germline V lookup: CDR1 SGDLS, CDR2 YYNGEE. Here the CDR3 reads CASSVGGGTGQPQHF. CDR3 bases: TGTGCCAGCAGCGTAGGAGGGGGGACAGGTCAGCCCCAGCATTTT.

The genes are TRBV28 and TRBJ2-3; 8 nucleotides line up with TRBD2. J lost 0 bases, V lost 3 bases, and 2 bases had no gene match. The germline CDR1 and CDR2 sequences are MDHEN and SYDVKM. This CDR3 is built from 15 residues. This CDR3 reads CASSFPSGSTDTQYF. The DNA for the CDR3 is TGTGCCAGCAGTTTTCCTAGCGGGAGCACAGATACGCAGTATTTT.

The CDR3 region has the DNA TGTGCCAGCAGTGACAGGGCTGGCGGGGAGCTGTTTTTT. Its protein is CASSDRAGGELFF. The chain employs TRBV2 and TRBJ2-2; weak D call: TRBD1 (5 bases). Germline CDR1 is SNHLY and CDR2 is FYNNEI. Trimming left V 3 bases short and J 7 bases short, with 9 bases between. CDR3 length equals 13 residues. Variable domain in full (rest from reference TRBV2 and TRBJ2-2): EPEVTQTPSHQVTQMGQEVILRCVPISNHLYFYWYRQILGQKVEFLVSFYNNEISEKSEIFDDQFSVERPDGSNFTLKIRSTKLEDSAMYFCASSDRAGGELFFGEGSRLTVL.

This sequence joins TRBV7-2 and TRBJ1-6; D perhaps matches TRBD1 (5 bases). Germline V lookup: CDR1 SGHTA, CDR2 FQGNSA. The V end lost 5 bases, the J end lost 4 bases, and 6 bases lay between the germline ends. This CDR3 contains 13 residues. The CDR3 nucleotides are TGTGCCAGCAGCCGACAGTATAATTCACCCCTCCACTTT. Amino acid sequence: CASSRQYNSPLHF.

The chain combines TRBV5-4 with TRBJ1-3; 7 nucleotides line up with TRBD1. The CDR3 consists of 14 residues. Germline V gives CDR1 SGHNT, CDR2 YYREEE (reference sequence). V shed 5 bases, J shed 2 bases, and the junction held 4 bases outside the gene matches. CDR3 residues: CASRQGTAGNTIYF. The CDR3 DNA reads as TGTGCCAGCAGACAGGGGACGGCTGGAAACACCATATATTTT. The entire variable domain, with the rest obtained from reference TRBV5-4 and TRBJ1-3, is as follows: ETGVTQSPTHLIKTRGQQVTLRCSSQSGHNTVSWYQQALGQGPQFIFQYYREEENGRGNFPPRFSGLQFPNYSSELNVNALELDDSALYLCASRQGTAGNTIYFGEGSWLTVV.

This clone came up once. The chain links TRBV19 to TRBJ1-2; no clear D. The germline CDR1 and CDR2 sequences are LNHDA and SQIVND (reference sequence). The CDR3 contains 16 residues. Between the trimmed V and J ends, which lost 5 bases and 7 bases, there was a span of 23 bases. The CDR3 reads CASSLSPRVMLSGYTF. The CDR3, as DNA: TGTGCCAGTAGTCTGAGTCCGAGGGTTATGCTCTCTGGCTACACCTTC.

This clone appeared a single time. The V and J genes are TRBV5-6 and TRBJ2-1; 9 bases align to TRBD1. The CDR3 is 14 residues long. Germline CDR1 and CDR2: SGHDT and YYEEEE. J lost 10 bases, V lost 7 bases, and 12 bases had no gene match. CDR3: CASGSGTGFGEQFF. Written as DNA, the CDR3 is TGTGCCAGCGGATCCGGGACAGGGTTTGGCGAGCAGTTCTTC.

The V call is TRBV11-3, the J call TRBJ2-5; 10 bases are a match to TRBD1. The CDR3 runs 16 residues. The germline gives CDR1 SGHNT, CDR2 YENEEA. Trimming removed 5 bases from V and 5 bases from J; junction bases left unmatched: 11. CDR3 protein: CASSRRTGGNEETQYF. The CDR3, as DNA: TGTGCCAGCAGCCGTCGGACAGGGGGGAATGAGGAGACCCAGTACTTC.

V gene TRBV6-5 combines with J gene TRBJ2-7, with TRBD1 matching 7 bases. Trimming removed 7 bases from V and 0 bases from J; junction bases left unmatched: 6. CDR1 and CDR2 from the germline V gene are MNHEY and SVGAGI. The CDR3 extends over 14 amino acids. CDR3 residues: CASTRTGLSYEQYF. DNA of the CDR3: TGTGCCAGCACCCGGACAGGCCTCTCCTACGAGCAGTACTTC.

The chain has TRBV11-2 and TRBJ2-3, with a tentative D call TRBD1 (6 bases). CDR3 length: 18 amino acids. V shed 2 bases and J shed 4 bases, with 22 bases lying between them. The germline V gene encodes CDR1 SGHAT and CDR2 FQNNGV. CDR3 in DNA: TGTGCCAGCAGCTTAAAGTTTCGGGCAGGGGCGATACCAGATACGCAGTATTTT. It translates to CASSLKFRAGAIPDTQYF.

This clone is a singleton in its sample. The rearrangement links TRBV11-3 to TRBJ1-1; D remains ambiguous. Trimming cost V 0 bases and J 3 bases, with 5 bases left between them. The CDR3 extends over 13 amino acids. Germline V lookup: CDR1 SGHNT, CDR2 YENEEA. CDR3 loop: CASSLEADTEAFF. DNA for the CDR3: TGTGCCAGCAGCTTAGAGGCGGACACTGAAGCTTTCTTT.

This chain links TRBV19 with TRBJ2-1, with 7 bases aligning to TRBD2. The junction had 8 bases not matched to a gene; V was cut back by 1 base and J by 5 bases. There are 16 residues in the CDR3. Germline CDR1 reads LNHDA; CDR2 reads SQIVND (reference sequence). The CDR3 DNA reads TGTGCCAGTAGTATAGGTTTCCTAGCGGTTAACAATGAGCAGTTCTTC. It codes for CASSIGFLAVNNEQFF.

The V gene is TRBV5-1, the J gene TRBJ1-2; maybe TRBD1 (6 bases). Germline values: CDR1 SGHRS, CDR2 YFSETQ. The CDR3 runs 15 residues. The germline V and J ends were trimmed by 0 bases and 1 base, with 10 bases remaining between them. The CDR3 DNA sequence: TGCGCCAGCAGCTTGGGGGCAGGGGTTAACTATGGCTACACCTTC. This codes for CASSLGAGVNYGYTF.

The V gene is TRBV6-5, the J gene TRBJ2-2; the match to TRBD1 covers 9 bases. The CDR3 consists of 13 residues. V lost 6 bases and J lost 5; bases outside the gene matches: 1. Germline CDR1 is MNHEY and CDR2 is SVGAGI. CDR3 DNA: TGTGCCAGCAGGACAGGGGGTACCGGGGAGCTGTTTTTT. Encoded protein: CASRTGGTGELFF.

The chain is built from TRBV28 and TRBJ2-3, with 8 bases aligning to TRBD2. The germline gives CDR1 MDHEN, CDR2 SYDVKM. CDR3 length equals 15 residues. J gave up 0 bases and V 4 bases, and 3 bases lay outside the gene matches. CDR3 region: CASSYAGGSTDTQYF. The CDR3 coding sequence is TGTGCCAGCAGTTATGCGGGAGGTAGCACAGATACGCAGTATTTT.

The chain employs TRBV10-3 and TRBJ1-2, with D possibly TRBD1 on 6 matching bases. V was pared by 11 bases and J by 0 bases, with 13 bases between. Germline assignment: CDR1 ENHRY and CDR2 SYGVKD. The CDR3 loop spans 13 amino acids. DNA of the CDR3: TGTGCCGTTTCACAGGGATCTAACTATGGCTACACCTTC. The encoded protein is CAVSQGSNYGYTF.

The V and J genes are TRBV27 and TRBJ2-3, with D perhaps TRBD2 (6 bases). V lost 2 bases and J lost 1, with 10 bases in between. Germline CDR1 is MNHEY and CDR2 is SMNVEV (reference sequence). The CDR3 consists of 15 residues. The CDR3 DNA sequence: TGTGCCAGCAGTTTAACGGGAGAGCGCACAGATACGCAGTATTTT. Residues: CASSLTGERTDTQYF.